This TCR beta chain was recorded in a study of CXCR3-negative and CXCR3-positive naive CD8 T cells. Study as a whole: The libraries yielded 130 million or so TRB reads, about 1.5 +/- 0.3 million each.

In preparing the TRB cDNA libraries, 5' RACE with UMI labels was used. One entry per CDR3 protein, without DNA, is what TCRdb gives after re-calling the 5' RACE reads. The sample totals about 130,000 distinct CDR3 sequences. Germline V gives CDR1 MNHEY, CDR2 SMNVEV (reference sequence). The CDR3 totals 15 residues. Study results and limitations: Hydrophobicity was higher for TRB CDR3s found in CXCR3-positive naive cells than in CXCR3-negative naive cells.

Notes on this clonotype: Its antigen remains unknown.

CD45RO-CCR7+CD27+CD95- cells counted as naive CD8+ T cells. The V and J genes are TRBV27 and TRBJ2-3; TCRdb designates TRBD1, a call that cannot be tested without DNA. The receptor was isolated from a human donor in good health. Some clones in this sample may be carry-over from other donors' samples. The sample comprised naive CXCR3- CD8+ T cells from blood. Stated subset: CD45RO-CCR7+CD27+CD95- naive CD8+ T cells lacking CXCR3 (TNR3-). CDR3 residues: CASSLYRPSTDTQYF.